Below are 14 T cell receptor beta chains sequenced from a single sample in a study of blood T cell repertoires in COVID-19. Profiling relied on immunoSEQ multiplex PCR, and the TCRdb table lists in-frame clones only, not all of them. The sample consists of a few hundred thousand clones, about 89% of them appearing once. Sequenced input: peripheral blood. The receptors come from a man aged 40-50 years with acute or convalescent COVID-19.

The rearrangement uses TRBV27 and TRBJ2-2, with 9 bases identical to TRBD2. J lost 5 bases, V lost 3 bases, and 10 bases had no gene match. This CDR3 spans 17 amino acids. From germline, CDR1 is MNHEY and CDR2 SMNVEV (reference sequence). CDR3 loop: CASSLAAGGEWTGELFF. The CDR3 nucleotides are TGTGCCAGCAGTTTGGCAGCGGGAGGTGAATGGACCGGGGAGCTGTTTTTT.

This chain connects TRBV11-2 to TRBJ2-3, with TRBD2 matching 11 bases. V shed 5 bases, J shed 4 bases, and the junction held 5 bases outside the gene matches. Germline CDR1 and CDR2: SGHAT and FQNNGV. The CDR3 totals 15 residues. CDR3 protein: CASSLTSGVPDTQYF. CDR3 in DNA: TGTGCCAGCAGCCTGACTAGCGGGGTTCCAGATACGCAGTATTTT.

The J gene is TRBJ2-6, the V gene TRBV18, with 7 bases that match TRBD1. This CDR3 has 13 residues. Germline V CDR1 and CDR2: KGHSH, LQKENI. V shed 7 bases, J shed 3 bases, and the junction held 0 bases outside the gene matches. The CDR3 sequence is CASYRGGANVLTF. CDR3 sequence (DNA): TGTGCCAGCTACAGGGGTGGGGCCAACGTCCTGACTTTC. The variable domain in full, with the rest retrieved from reference TRBV18 and TRBJ2-6, is NAGVMQNPRHLVRRRGQEARLRCSPMKGHSHVYWYRQLPEEGLKFMVYLQKENIIDESGMPKERFSAEFPKEGPSILRIQQVVRGDSAAYFCASYRGGANVLTFGAGSRLTVL.

This chain uses TRBV29-1 with TRBJ1-6, with D perhaps matching TRBD1 (6 bases). Trimming took 6 bases from V and 7 from J, leaving 10 bases between them. The CDR3 sequence is 12 residues long. Looked up from germline, CDR1 is SQVTM and CDR2 is ANQGSEA. Here the CDR3 DNA reads TGCAGCGTAGGGACATCCAATTCACCCCTCCACTTT. Amino acid sequence: CSVGTSNSPLHF.

The rearrangement links TRBV30 to TRBJ2-5, with 7 bases aligning to TRBD1. This CDR3 contains 14 residues. Looked up from germline, CDR1 is GTSNPN and CDR2 is SVGIG (reference sequence). After removal of 2 bases from V and 2 bases from J, the junction contained 5 bases not matched to a gene. This CDR3 is CAWSMGTVQETQYF. In nucleotides, the CDR3 is TGTGCCTGGAGTATGGGGACAGTTCAAGAGACCCAGTACTTC.

The rearrangement joins TRBV5-4 to TRBJ1-1; TRBD1 might be the D (6 bases). The ends were cut back, 3 bases at V and 0 bases at J, with 15 bases in the middle. CDR1 is SGHNT and CDR2 is YYREEE in the germline V gene (reference sequence). This CDR3 comprises 16 residues. The CDR3 here is CASSSGTPSMNTEAFF. CDR3 coding DNA: TGTGCCAGCAGCTCCGGGACACCTTCCATGAACACTGAAGCTTTCTTT.

This clone was recorded a few times. The chain combines TRBV6-4 with TRBJ2-1, with D possibly TRBD1 on 6 matching bases. The germline V and J ends were trimmed by 0 bases and 6 bases, with 9 bases remaining between them. CDR3 length equals 14 residues. Per the germline V gene, CDR1 is MRHNA and CDR2 is SNTAGT. CDR3 nucleotide sequence: TGTGCCAGCAGTGACTCTCAAGGGGGCAATGAGCAGTTCTTC. This translates into CASSDSQGGNEQFF.

V and J are TRBV4-3 and TRBJ1-2; D uncertain. Between the trimmed V and J ends, which lost 1 base and 0 bases, there was a span of 12 bases. Germline V gene data show CDR1 as LGHNA and CDR2 as YSLEER. The CDR3 contains 16 residues. The CDR3 reads CASSQVEGAPNYGYTF. CDR3 nucleotides: TGCGCCAGCAGCCAAGTCGAGGGCGCCCCTAACTATGGCTACACCTTC.

This chain links TRBV12-3 or TRBV12-4 with TRBJ1-2; tentatively, D is TRBD1 (6 bases). Trimming removed 5 bases from V and 4 bases from J, with 8 bases in between. The CDR3 consists of 12 residues. CDR3 DNA: TGTGCCAGCAGTGCCAGGGGCTATGGCTACACCTTC. It specifies CASSARGYGYTF.

The CDR3, as DNA: TGTGCCAGCTCACTCTTTTCTGGGGGCCCTGGGTTCACTGAAGCTTTCTTT. It translates to CASSLFSGGPGFTEAFF. The chain carries TRBV18 and TRBJ1-1; TRBD1 might be the D (6 bases). The CDR3 runs to 17 residues. Germline-derived CDR1 and CDR2 are KGHSH and LQKENI. The ends were cut back, 4 bases at V and 4 bases at J, with 22 bases in the middle.

CDR3 coding DNA: TGTGCCAGCAGCTTGCGCCAAGCGCCCGGTTCACCCCTCCACTTT. Encoded protein: CASSLRQAPGSPLHF. V usage is TRBV7-2 and J usage is TRBJ1-6; D uncertain. This CDR3 region has 15 residues. Germline CDR1 reads SGHTA; CDR2 reads FQGNSA. V was cut by 3 bases and J by 9 bases, with 15 bases left in between.

The rearrangement joins TRBV7-9 to TRBJ1-4; D is unclear. Trimming removed 3 bases at V and 2 bases at J, with 7 bases between. Germline V gene lookup returns CDR1 SEHNR and CDR2 FQNEAQ (reference sequence). The CDR3 extends over 14 amino acids. The CDR3 region has the DNA TGTGCCAGCAGCTTGAGAGGGACTAATGAAAAACTGTTTTTT. It codes for CASSLRGTNEKLFF.

V gene TRBV12-3 or TRBV12-4 combines with J gene TRBJ1-2; D is perhaps TRBD1 (5 bases). This CDR3 has 13 residues. V was shortened by 8 bases and J by 4 bases, with 14 bases between the two germline ends. In DNA, the CDR3 is TGTGCCAGCGGGGCCGATCTACTCTATGGCTACACCTTC. Its protein product is CASGADLLYGYTF.

The J gene is TRBJ1-5, the V gene TRBV12-3 or TRBV12-4; D ambiguous. The CDR3 runs 12 residues. V was cut by 6 bases and J by 4 bases, with 7 bases left in between. The CDR3 loop reads CASRSQNQPQHF. The CDR3 bases are TGTGCCAGCAGGTCTCAGAATCAGCCCCAGCATTTT.